A single T cell receptor (beta chain) is shown here with its context. This clone's antigen is unknown. Nothing much larger sits one base from this clone, and base qualities are not available. CDR3 length: 15 amino acids, cysteine to phenylalanine. This entry keeps only the CDR3 DNA: 45 bases, framed from base 1. Trimming at the junction amounts to 1 base on V and 0 bases on J, and the germline ends lie 9 bases apart. The germline V gene sets CDR1 to SGDLS and CDR2 to YYNGEE. Unstimulated Tregs (CD4+CD25+CD127-), CD4+ non-Tregs (CD4+CD25-), CD4 and CD8 cells were FACS-sorted from thawed PBMCs. Healthy control blood came either as purchased buffy coats or from healthy volunteers. Healthy control blood was processed to PBMCs by Ficoll density gradient and cryopreserved, and patient PBMCs were collected before and after transplant. Genomic DNA was extracted from sorted cells with the QIAGEN DNeasy Blood and Tissue Kit for TCRbeta CDR3 sequencing. High-throughput TCRbeta CDR3 sequencing, which included PCR amplification with bias correction and internal controls, was done commercially through immunoSEQ. Turning to the authors' computational methods: Unique productive TCRbeta sequences were defined by CDR3 nucleotide sequence where primers matched, otherwise by CDR3 amino acid sequence with Vbeta and Jbeta genes. As a correction for sorting error, sequences shared between sorted populations at a frequency ratio of 2:1 or less were discarded, and the remaining shared sequences were assigned to the higher population. A sequence counted as donor-reactive if, in CFSE-low cells, the sequence had a frequency of at least 0.01% and was expanded at least 5-fold compared with unstimulated cells. Jensen-Shannon divergence, calculated on the top 100 TCRbeta sequences ranked by frequency, was used to quantify repertoire divergence. For samples with multiple sequencing runs, sorting error was corrected in each run separately before the runs were combined. In its TCRdb copy, this immuneACCESS table keeps in-frame sequences only and misses some clones. Where compared with another copy, unresolved V genes explain less than half of these, and the others have no known cause. For V, J and clone size, that table is used; D and trimming come from the DNA. The sample table holds 200,000 to 300,000 clones, of which 80% to 85% were seen once. The top ten constitute less than 0.75% of the sample.

This specimen comes from a study of Tregs in tolerant kidney transplant recipients (dated by TCRdb to between 2018 and 2020). Turning to the overall study: The study used TCRbeta sequencing to identify donor-specific regulatory T cells before combined kidney and bone marrow transplantation, then tracked those cells after transplant. TCRbeta repertoire sequencing was used in a few healthy controls to compare several ways of expanding Tregs specific for an allogeneic donor. General study outcomes and caveats: The study was constrained by small patient numbers, and validation of the findings is required in larger populations and under other immunosuppression protocols. Expanding Tregs with activated donor B cells appeared to identify the most biologically relevant and donor-specific TCRbeta repertoire. Although technical replication error seemed to be minimal, the question of biological reproducibility was not addressed directly.

The source material was CD4+ T cells from blood. The TCR originated in a human donor in good health. The rearranged segments are TRBV9 and TRBJ2-3; no D gene is confidently identified. This receptor carries the CDR3 CASSVYHRSTDTQYF. The nucleotides are TGTGCCAGCAGCGTATACCACCGTAGCACAGATACGCAGTATTTT.